Presented here are 19 T cell receptor beta chains from one specimen sequenced in a study of cytomegalovirus exposure and HLA in healthy donors. PCR amplification relied on 60 Vbeta primers (plus 13 Jbeta primers). Assay used: immunoSEQ multiplex PCR; TCRdb lists only in-frame clones, some missing. Of 65,000 to 90,000 clones in the sample, over 60% are singletons; the top ten hold 3% to 3.5%. Material for sequencing was PBMCs. These receptors all stem from a man aged 35 to 55 in good health and CMV-seronegative.

The chain uses TRBV7-8 and TRBJ1-1, with 11 positions matching TRBD1. Germline CDR1 reads SGHVS; CDR2 reads FQNEAQ. J gave up 2 bases and V 5 bases, and 7 bases lay outside the gene matches. The CDR3 is made up of 16 amino acids. CDR3 DNA sequence: TGTGCCAGCAGCCTCCGGGACAGGGGGTCAAACACTGAAGCTTTCTTT. The encoded protein is CASSLRDRGSNTEAFF.

The rearrangement uses TRBV25-1 and TRBJ2-7, with TRBD1 as a possible D gene (5 bases). The end of the DNA aligns better with TRBJ2-1, so the J call may be wrong. CDR3 length: 15 residues. CDR1 and CDR2 (germline): MGHDK, SYGVNS. CDR3 region: CASSERQGLVDEQFF. For the CDR3, the DNA is TGTGCCAGCAGTGAACGGCAGGGTTTGGTCGATGAGCAGTTCTTC.

This clone was counted between two and nine times. The chain is built from TRBV7-8 and TRBJ2-3; the match to TRBD2 covers 10 bases. Unmatched junction bases numbered 9, after V lost 3 bases and J lost 3 bases. The length of the CDR3 is 17 residues. Germline assignment: CDR1 SGHVS and CDR2 FQNEAQ. The CDR3 protein is CASSFSLAGAGTDTQYF. The CDR3, as DNA: TGTGCCAGCAGCTTTAGTCTAGCGGGGGCGGGTACAGATACGCAGTATTTT.

This clone was detected a few times. The chain recombines TRBV7-9 with TRBJ2-7, with a tentative D call TRBD1 (6 bases). Germline values: CDR1 SEHNR, CDR2 FQNEAQ (reference sequence). The CDR3 has 17 amino acids. V was shortened by 5 bases and J by 5 bases, with 25 bases between the two germline ends. In DNA form, the CDR3 reads TGTGCCAGCAGCCGGACAAGCCTACATTCCAGGGGAGACGAGCAGTACTTC. As protein: CASSRTSLHSRGDEQYF.

In the case of this clone: At one end the junction does not follow the germline gene, possibly because of a read error. The V gene is TRBV11-2, the J gene TRBJ1-2; tentative D call: TRBD1 (5 bases). Per the germline V gene, CDR1 is SGHAT and CDR2 is FQNNGV. This CDR3 is 12 amino acids long. The CDR3 DNA reads TGTGCCAGCAGCATCGACAGAACCTCCGACTCCTTC. Protein sequence: CASSIDRTSDSF.

The chain employs TRBV7-2 and TRBJ2-5; 8 positions match TRBD2. The end of the DNA is better explained by TRBJ2-7, so the J call may be wrong. The CDR3 is 14 amino acids. Germline values: CDR1 SGHTA, CDR2 FQGNSA. The CDR3 region has the DNA TGTGCCAGCAGCCGTAGCGGGACTCCTTACGAGCAGTACTTC. This gives the protein CASSRSGTPYEQYF.

This clone was detected once. The chain is built from TRBV5-1 and TRBJ2-2, with D possibly matching TRBD2 (5 bases). V dropped 2 bases and J dropped 5 bases, with 19 bases sitting between them. Germline V gene sequence: CDR1 SGHRS, CDR2 YFSETQ. There are 17 residues in the CDR3. The CDR3 here is CASSLFIRSEGTGELFF. For the CDR3, the DNA is TGCGCCAGCAGCTTATTTATTAGGTCCGAGGGTACCGGGGAGCTGTTTTTT.

This chain links TRBV2 with TRBJ2-3; 9 bases agree with TRBD2. Germline CDR1 is SNHLY and CDR2 is FYNNEI. V was pared by 8 bases and J by 0 bases, with 6 bases of the junction left unmatched. The CDR3 sequence is 15 residues long. CDR3: CASDAGGPSTDTQYF. The CDR3 DNA is TGTGCCAGCGACGCGGGGGGGCCGAGCACAGATACGCAGTATTTT.

The chain links TRBV7-7 to TRBJ2-6, with D maybe TRBD2 (5 bases). Trimming pared 5 bases from V and 7 bases from J, leaving 9 bases between. The CDR3 runs 13 residues. Per the germline V gene, CDR1 is SSHAT and CDR2 is FNYEAQ (reference sequence). CDR3 in amino acids: CASSITGANVLTF. CDR3 DNA: TGTGCCAGCAGCATAACGGGAGCCAACGTCCTGACTTTC. The complete variable domain, with remaining parts taken from reference TRBV7-7 and TRBJ2-6, reads GAGVSQSPRYKVTKRGQDVTLRCDPISSHATLYWYQQALGQGPEFLTYFNYEAQPDKSGLPSDRFSAERPEGSISTLTIQRTEQRDSAMYRCASSITGANVLTFGAGSRLTVL.

This chain links TRBV6-5 with TRBJ2-5; TRBD1 agrees at 10 bases. The better agreement between TRBJ2-7 and the DNA end casts doubt on the J call. The CDR3 is made up of 13 amino acids. Germline assignment: CDR1 MNHEY and CDR2 SVGAGI. CDR3 coding DNA: TGTGCCATAAGCCGGGACAGGGGAGGCGAGCAGTACTTC. Encoded protein: CAISRDRGGEQYF.

The rearrangement joins TRBV6-1 to TRBJ2-5; TRBD2 matches 8 bases. Germline assignment: CDR1 MNHNS and CDR2 SASEGT. This CDR3 spans 14 amino acids. V trimming: 8 bases; J trimming: 4 bases; junction bases outside the gene matches: 9. The CDR3 DNA sequence: TGTGCCAGCTCAAAGCGGGGGTTTCGAGAGACCCAGTACTTC. This sequence encodes CASSKRGFRETQYF.

This chain connects TRBV11-3 to TRBJ2-7, with 7 positions matching TRBD1. Germline CDR1 reads SGHNT; CDR2 reads YENEEA. The junction had 7 bases not matched to a gene; V was cut back by 4 bases and J by 4 bases. This CDR3 is built from 14 residues. This CDR3 is CASSSGQHEYEQYF. DNA of the CDR3: TGTGCCAGCAGCTCGGGACAGCACGAATACGAGCAGTACTTC.

The rearrangement links TRBV7-2 to TRBJ1-5; TRBD1 matches 8 bases. Germline CDR1 reads SGHTA; CDR2 reads FQGNSA. The CDR3 loop spans 16 amino acids. Trimming took 2 bases from V and 6 from J; bases not matched to a gene: 9. This chain's CDR3 is CASSLMPGGSGQPQHF. CDR3 DNA: TGTGCCAGCAGCTTAATGCCAGGGGGCTCGGGTCAGCCCCAGCATTTT. Full variable domain (remainder filled in from reference TRBV7-2 and TRBJ1-5): GAGVSQSPSNKVTEKGKDVELRCDPISGHTALYWYRQSLGQGLEFLIYFQGNSAPDKSGLPSDRFSAERTGGSVSTLTIQRTQQEDSAVYLCASSLMPGGSGQPQHFGDGTRLSIL.

The chain joins TRBV5-6 to TRBJ1-5; D unresolved. Per the germline V gene, CDR1 is SGHDT and CDR2 is YYEEEE. This CDR3 is 15 amino acids long. Trimming pared 0 bases from V and 3 bases from J, leaving 10 bases between. This CDR3 reads CASSLGSGNNQPQHF. The CDR3 nucleotides are TGTGCCAGCAGCTTGGGTTCCGGGAACAATCAGCCCCAGCATTTT.

The chain joins TRBV29-1 to TRBJ2-1, with D possibly matching TRBD2 (7 bases). Looked up from germline, CDR1 is SQVTM and CDR2 is ANQGSEA. There are 17 residues in the CDR3. The V gene lost 0 bases and the J gene lost 7 bases, with 22 bases spanning the gap. CDR3 sequence: CSVEDYGGGLNLNEQFF. The CDR3 nucleotides are TGCAGCGTTGAAGATTATGGGGGGGGGCTGAATTTGAATGAGCAGTTCTTC.

This clone was picked up a small number of times. The CDR3 here is CASSLDFSGGDGYTF. CDR3 sequence (DNA): TGTGCCAGCAGCTTGGACTTTTCAGGGGGCGACGGCTACACCTTC. The J gene is TRBJ1-2, the V gene TRBV5-6; TRBD1 aligns across 8 bases. The V segment lost 0 bases and the J segment 8 bases; nucleotides outside the gene matches: 9. Germline lookup yields CDR1 SGHDT and CDR2 YYEEEE. The length of the CDR3 is 15 residues.

A note on this clone: An end of the junction does not agree with germline; a read error may underlie this. The chain has TRBV7-9 and TRBJ2-1; 11 positions agree with TRBD1. The CDR3 totals 16 residues. Germline V CDR1 and CDR2: SEHNR, FQNEAQ (reference sequence). The CDR3 sequence is CSSSSSGQGAANEQFF. CDR3 sequence (DNA): TGTTCCAGCAGCTCATCCGGACAGGGGGCAGCCAATGAGCAGTTCTTC.

The chain joins TRBV29-1 to TRBJ2-3, with 10 positions matching TRBD1. Trimming removed 6 bases from V and 4 bases from J; junction bases left unmatched: 7. The germline gives CDR1 SQVTM, CDR2 ANQGSEA. The length of the CDR3 is 14 residues. In DNA, the CDR3 is TGCAGCGTCCCGTCGACAGGGGGCTCAGATACGCAGTATTTT. This codes for CSVPSTGGSDTQYF.

There are a few counts of this clone. The CDR3 is CASSQGGGGGLGGTGELFF. The CDR3, as DNA: TGCGCCAGCAGCCAAGGGGGAGGCGGGGGGCTGGGGGGCACCGGGGAGCTGTTTTTT. The chain recombines TRBV4-3 with TRBJ2-2; 8 bases fit TRBD2. The CDR3 extends over 19 amino acids. Trimming at V came to 1 base and at J to 4 bases, leaving 14 bases not matched to a gene. Germline V lookup: CDR1 LGHNA, CDR2 YSLEER.